Below are 3 T cell receptor beta chains sequenced from a single sample in a study of spatial heterogeneity in lung cancer. Whole-study findings and limits: Counts of expanded intratumoral alpha and beta TCRs tracked tumor mutation counts.

These TCRs' antigens remain unknown. As to time point: sample taken at primary tumor resection. MiXCR, applied by TCRdb to the 5' RACE reads, yields one record per CDR3 protein. Of about 27,000 distinct CDR3 sequences listed, approximately 7% are singletons. This sample comprised lung tumor tissue, obtained at surgery. The receptor source for this set is a male donor with early-stage non-small cell lung cancer.

This clonotype was observed a handful of times. CDR3: CSAPTGGDQPQHF. The CDR3 nucleotides are TGCAGTGCCCCGACAGGGGGGGATCAGCCCCAGCATTTT. The rearrangement joins TRBV20-1 to TRBJ1-5, with TRBD1 matching 9 bases. V shed 6 bases and J 5 bases; nucleotides not matched to a gene: 5. CDR3 size: 13 residues. The germline gives CDR1 DFQATT, CDR2 SNEGSKA (reference sequence).

This clonotype was counted at least ten times. The chain links TRBV29-1 to TRBJ1-5, with D possibly being TRBD1 (5 bases). The CDR3 runs 13 residues. Germline V gene sequence: CDR1 SQVTM, CDR2 ANQGSEA. V lost 7 bases and J 5 bases, leaving 15 bases between the germline ends. The CDR3 DNA reads TGCAGCGCCGGCGGGGACCGTTATCAGCCCCAGCATTTT. It codes for CSAGGDRYQPQHF.

This clonotype was seen many times. V gene TRBV5-6 combines with J gene TRBJ2-4, with D uncertain. CDR1 is SGHDT, CDR2 YYEEEE, per germline. The germline V and J ends were trimmed by 1 base and 0 bases, with 14 bases remaining between them. The CDR3 is 17 amino acids. The DNA for the CDR3 is TGTGCCAGCAGCTTGAGGTCAGGCGCCCCAGCCAAAAACATTCAGTACTTC. Its translation: CASSLRSGAPAKNIQYF.